This paragraph reports one T cell receptor (beta chain). The antigen is undetermined. Profiling relied on immunoSEQ multiplex PCR, and the TCRdb table lists in-frame clones only, not all of them. The sample records 43,000 or so clones, more than 85% being singletons. These data are taken from a study of OX40 agonist ivuxolimab in advanced cancers. At the level of the study: Patients got intravenous ivuxolimab at 0.01 to 10 mg/kg every 2 weeks.

Study outcomes and limitations: Partly responding patients at 0.1-3.0 mg/kg showed some of the smallest clonal expansion.

The sequence was collected from an adult with an advanced solid tumor such as melanoma, head and neck, liver or kidney cancer. The sample consisted of CD4+ or CD8+ T cells sorted from blood, taken in a trial of the OX40 agonist ivuxolimab.

This CDR3 is CASSRRHRGDGYGYTF. The CDR3 nucleotides read TGTGCCAGCAGCCGCCGACACAGGGGGGACGGCTATGGCTACACCTTC. The chain is built from TRBV7-9 and TRBJ1-2; 8 bases are shared with TRBD1. Germline CDR1 and CDR2: SEHNR and FQNEAQ (reference sequence). With 5 bases clipped from V and 4 bases from J, the junction kept 12 bases outside the gene matches. The CDR3 has 16 residues. Complete variable domain (other parts from reference TRBV7-9 and TRBJ1-2): DTGVSQNPRHKITKRGQNVTFRCDPISEHNRLYWYRQTLGQGPEFLTYFQNEAQLEKSRLLSDRFSAERPKGSFSTLEIQRTEQGDSAMYLCASSRRHRGDGYGYTFGSGTRLTVV.